Below are 32 T cell receptor beta chains sequenced from a single sample in a study of OX40 agonist ivuxolimab in advanced cancers. Clones were sequenced by immunoSEQ multiplex PCR, and TCRdb holds only the in-frame ones, with some missing. The sample includes about 20,000 clones, roughly four fifths of them seen just once. The sample was CD4+ or CD8+ T cells sorted from blood, taken in a trial of the OX40 agonist ivuxolimab. These receptors all come from an adult with an advanced solid tumor such as melanoma, head and neck, liver or kidney cancer.

Only a few counts were recorded for this clone. CDR3 region: CATSRARRADEKLFF. CDR3 nucleotides: TGTGCCACCAGCAGAGCCCGCAGGGCGGATGAAAAACTGTTTTTT. The chain links TRBV15 to TRBJ1-4; tentative D call: TRBD1 (5 bases). The germline V gene encodes CDR1 LNHNV and CDR2 YYDKDF (reference sequence). The CDR3 totals 15 residues. Trimming cost V 1 base and J 6 bases, with 12 bases left between them.

The DNA for the CDR3 is TGTGCCAGCAGCCCCCGCGGGGTAGCAGCAGCCAAAAACATTCAGTACTTC. Translated: CASSPRGVAAAKNIQYF. The rearrangement links TRBV7-8 to TRBJ2-4, with D maybe TRBD2 (6 bases). The CDR3 sequence is 17 residues long. CDR1 and CDR2 (germline): SGHVS, FQNEAQ. V dropped 5 bases and J dropped 0 bases, with 17 bases sitting between them. The full variable domain, in which reference TRBV7-8 and TRBJ2-4 provide the parts outside the CDR3, is GAGVSQSPRYKVAKRGQDVALRCDPISGHVSLFWYQQALGQGPEFLTYFQNEAQLDKSGLPSDRFFAERPEGSVSTLKIQRTQQEDSAVYLCASSPRGVAAAKNIQYFGAGTRLSVL.

This clone appeared a single time. The rearrangement uses TRBV7-8 and TRBJ2-7; a possible D gene is TRBD1 (6 bases). The CDR3 spans 14 residues. Germline-derived CDR1 and CDR2 are SGHVS and FQNEAQ. Deletions cut 0 bases from V and 4 bases from J, with 10 bases between. The CDR3 loop reads CASSLAGHRYEQYF. CDR3 nucleotides: TGTGCCAGCAGCTTAGCGGGACATCGATACGAGCAGTACTTC.

The chain is built from TRBV19 and TRBJ1-5; possibly TRBD1 for D (5 bases). Trimming shortened V by 7 bases and J by 1 base, and 14 bases separated the two germline ends. CDR3 size: 15 residues. Germline CDR1 reads LNHDA; CDR2 reads SQIVND (reference sequence). Written as DNA, the CDR3 is TGTGCCAGTACATATCAGGGAGCCAGCAATCAGCCCCAGCATTTT. This translates into CASTYQGASNQPQHF. The full variable domain, completed using reference TRBV19 and TRBJ1-5, is DGGITQSPKYLFRKEGQNVTLSCEQNLNHDAMYWYRQDPGQGLRLIYYSQIVNDFQKGDIAEGYSVSREKKESFPLTVTSAQKNPTAFYLCASTYQGASNQPQHFGDGTRLSIL.

The chain carries TRBV9 and TRBJ2-2, with no clear D. The CDR3 covers 13 residues. Germline V gene sequence: CDR1 SGDLS, CDR2 YYNGEE. Between the trimmed V and J ends, which lost 3 bases and 1 base, there was a span of 4 bases. The CDR3 loop reads CASSAKNTGELFF. Written as DNA, the CDR3 is TGTGCCAGCAGCGCCAAGAACACCGGGGAGCTGTTTTTT.

This clone was picked up one time. The chain recombines TRBV7-9 with TRBJ1-1, with D possibly TRBD1 on 5 matching bases. This CDR3 spans 19 amino acids. The V gene's germline CDR1 is SEHNR and CDR2 FQNEAQ (reference sequence). V lost 4 bases to trimming and J lost 4 bases, with 28 bases between them. The CDR3, as DNA: TGTGCCAGCAGCTCAATCGGACAAAGATTCAGGGACTCGGGCACTGAAGCTTTCTTT. Protein: CASSSIGQRFRDSGTEAFF.

This clone is medium-sized by share. The CDR3 reads CASSERTSGGQETQYF. The DNA for the CDR3 is TGTGCCAGCAGCGAGCGGACTAGCGGGGGGCAAGAGACCCAGTACTTC. This chain connects TRBV9 to TRBJ2-5; TRBD2 matches 14 bases. This CDR3 spans 16 amino acids. Trimming cost V 3 bases and J 2 bases; bases outside gene matches: 3. Germline-derived CDR1 and CDR2 are SGDLS and YYNGEE. Supplemented by reference TRBV9 and TRBJ2-5, the full variable domain reads DSGVTQTPKHLITATGQRVTLRCSPRSGDLSVYWYQQSLDQGLQFLIQYYNGEERAKGNILERFSAQQFPDLHSELNLSSLELGDSALYFCASSERTSGGQETQYFGPGTRLLVL.

This chain uses TRBV6-1 with TRBJ2-7; D possibly corresponds to TRBD1 (5 bases). The CDR3 sequence is 15 residues long. Germline CDR1 is MNHNS and CDR2 is SASEGT. V was pared by 4 bases and J by 6 bases, with 19 bases between. For the CDR3, the DNA is TGTGCCAGCAGTGGCCATGGGCAGGGCCCAGCCGAGCAGTACTTC. The encoded protein is CASSGHGQGPAEQYF.

By proportion, this clone is medium-sized. The chain recombines TRBV5-8 with TRBJ2-2, with D perhaps assigned TRBD1 or TRBD2 (6 bases each). Trimming shortened V by 6 bases and J by 9 bases, and 21 bases separated the two germline ends. The CDR3 spans 15 residues. The germline gives CDR1 SGHTS, CDR2 YDEGEE. The CDR3 sequence is CASTLKGGGGRELFF. CDR3 in DNA: TGTGCCAGCACCCTAAAGGGGGGAGGTGGCCGGGAGCTGTTTTTT.

This clone appeared a few times. The chain links TRBV2 to TRBJ2-2, with unresolved D. This CDR3 region has 12 residues. Trimming left V 1 base short and J 7 bases short, with 4 bases between. Germline CDR1 SNHLY, CDR2 FYNNEI. CDR3 sequence (DNA): TGTGCCAGCAGTGAAGTGGGCGGGGAGCTGTTTTTT. Its protein product is CASSEVGGELFF.

The J gene is TRBJ2-3, the V gene TRBV6-1; 10 bases line up with TRBD2. Trimming removed 4 bases from V and 5 bases from J; junction bases left unmatched: 12. CDR3 size: 17 residues. Germline assignment: CDR1 MNHNS and CDR2 SASEGT. Here the CDR3 DNA reads TGTGCCAGCAGTGGTGGAGTTTCTAGCGGGAGAGGAGATACGCAGTATTTT. Translation gives CASSGGVSSGRGDTQYF.

This chain links TRBV9 with TRBJ2-5, with D unresolved. The V gene lost 2 bases and the J gene lost 2 bases, with 7 bases spanning the gap. Germline CDR1 and CDR2: SGDLS and YYNGEE. This CDR3 region has 13 residues. CDR3 protein: CASSVATQETQYF. In nucleotides, the CDR3 is TGTGCCAGCAGCGTTGCCACGCAAGAGACCCAGTACTTC.

This clone appeared a single time. The chain is built from TRBV18 and TRBJ1-3; no reliable D call. CDR1 KGHSH and CDR2 LQKENI come from the germline V gene. The CDR3 has 15 residues. V shed 2 bases and J shed 1 base, with 9 bases lying between them. This CDR3 reads CASSPSTLSGNTIYF. The CDR3 DNA follows: TGTGCCAGCTCACCATCAACCTTATCTGGAAACACCATATATTTT.

The chain carries TRBV6-5 and TRBJ1-2, with TRBD1 identical over 11 bases. Trimming at V came to 5 bases and at J to 5 bases, leaving 4 bases not matched to a gene. The germline gives CDR1 MNHEY, CDR2 SVGAGI. CDR3 size: 14 residues. CDR3: CASSRDRGGYGYTF. CDR3 sequence (DNA): TGTGCCAGCAGTCGGGACAGGGGGGGGTATGGCTACACCTTC.

This chain links TRBV5-5 with TRBJ1-5; D ambiguous. This CDR3 has 13 residues. Germline lookup yields CDR1 SGHKS and CDR2 YYEKEE (reference sequence). V was cut by 5 bases and J by 7 bases, with 13 bases left in between. Here the CDR3 DNA reads TGTGCCAGCAGATGGGCGGTCGACCAGCCCCAGCATTTT. This translates into CASRWAVDQPQHF.

The chain links TRBV29-1 to TRBJ1-4, with 7 bases identical to TRBD1. The CDR3 extends over 13 amino acids. Germline CDR1 is SQVTM and CDR2 is ANQGSEA. J was trimmed by 7 bases and V by 6 bases; bases with no gene match: 8. Written as DNA, the CDR3 is TGCAGCGTCACGAACAGGGGAGGTGAAAAACTGTTTTTT. Translated, it gives CSVTNRGGEKLFF. Based on the CDR3 plus reference TRBV29-1 and TRBJ1-4, the full variable domain is SAVISQKPSRDICQRGTSLTIQCQVDSQVTMMFWYRQQPGQSLTLIATANQGSEATYESGFVIDKFPISRPNLTFSTLTVSNMSPEDSSIYLCSVTNRGGEKLFFGSGTQLSVL.

This sequence joins TRBV27 and TRBJ1-1; D uncertain. V shed 8 bases and J shed 6 bases, with 10 bases lying between them. The CDR3 is 11 residues long. Germline values: CDR1 MNHEY, CDR2 SMNVEV (reference sequence). The chain's CDR3 is CASGLYSEAFF. The CDR3 DNA reads TGTGCCAGCGGACTGTACTCTGAAGCTTTCTTT.

The V gene is TRBV6-1, the J gene TRBJ2-5; D may match TRBD1 or TRBD2 (5 bases each). There are 12 residues in the CDR3. Germline V gives CDR1 MNHNS, CDR2 SASEGT. V lost 7 bases and J 7 bases, leaving 13 bases between the germline ends. This CDR3 reads CASTTGRGTQYF. The CDR3, as DNA: TGTGCCAGCACTACAGGTCGGGGGACCCAGTACTTC.

Within the sample, this clone is medium-sized. CDR3 in DNA: TGTGCCAGCAGTTACTCGAGGACAGGGGGTGGCTATGGCTACACCTTC. Its protein product is CASSYSRTGGGYGYTF. This chain connects TRBV6-5 to TRBJ1-2, with 10 nucleotides matching TRBD1. The germline gives CDR1 MNHEY, CDR2 SVGAGI. Unmatched junction bases numbered 5, after V lost 0 bases and J lost 4 bases. CDR3 size: 16 residues.

In nucleotides, the CDR3 is TGTGCCAGCAGCTTAGGGGGGGACTTAACGTTCCGAGAGACCCAGTACTTC. Encoded protein: CASSLGGDLTFRETQYF. The chain couples TRBV7-2 to TRBJ2-5, with D perhaps TRBD2 (6 bases). CDR1 SGHTA and CDR2 FQGNSA come from the germline V gene. The CDR3 has 17 amino acids. The V gene lost 1 base and the J gene lost 4 bases, with 19 bases spanning the gap.

This chain joins TRBV4-3 and TRBJ1-1; a possible D gene is TRBD1 (6 bases). This CDR3 has 15 residues. CDR1 is LGHNA, CDR2 YSLEER, per germline. Trimming stripped 4 bases from V and 2 bases from J, with 14 bases between. In nucleotides, the CDR3 is TGCGCCAGCAGCCCCCCAGGGGTTCCAAACACTGAAGCTTTCTTT. Encoded protein: CASSPPGVPNTEAFF.

The chain couples TRBV4-1 to TRBJ1-1; D may be TRBD1 (5 bases). CDR1 and CDR2 from the germline V gene are MGHRA and YSYEKL. Between the trimmed V and J ends, which lost 4 bases and 5 bases, there was a span of 17 bases. This CDR3 has 15 amino acids. The CDR3 DNA reads TGCGCCAGCAGCCGGGGCTCAGGGCCTGGGACTGAAGCTTTCTTT. It codes for CASSRGSGPGTEAFF.

The CDR3 bases are TGTGCCAGCAGCCCTGACCCTGACAGTGGCAATTCACCCCTCCACTTT. Translation gives CASSPDPDSGNSPLHF. The genes are TRBV5-4 and TRBJ1-6, with TRBD1 as a possible D gene (5 bases). Trimming took 4 bases from V and 7 from J, leaving 18 bases between them. CDR1 is SGHNT, CDR2 YYREEE, per germline (reference sequence). The length of the CDR3 is 16 residues.

The gene calls are TRBV9 and TRBJ1-2; D perhaps matches TRBD1 (6 bases). The length of the CDR3 is 16 residues. Trimming took 0 bases from V and 3 from J, leaving 15 bases between them. Looked up from germline, CDR1 is SGDLS and CDR2 is YYNGEE. CDR3 nucleotides: TGTGCCAGCAGCGTAGTACCTACAGGGTGGGACTATGGCTACACCTTC. It encodes CASSVVPTGWDYGYTF.

The V gene is TRBV6-5, the J gene TRBJ1-2; TRBD1 is a possible D gene (6 bases). Between the trimmed V and J ends, which lost 5 bases and 6 bases, there was a span of 7 bases. The CDR3 extends over 11 amino acids. Germline assignment: CDR1 MNHEY and CDR2 SVGAGI. Here the CDR3 DNA reads TGTGCCAGCAGTCCAGGGGATGGCTACACCTTC. It translates to CASSPGDGYTF.

The gene calls are TRBV5-1 and TRBJ2-7; 15 nucleotides align to TRBD2. This CDR3 is 18 amino acids long. Unmatched junction bases numbered 10, after V lost 0 bases and J lost 6 bases. Germline assignment: CDR1 SGHRS and CDR2 YFSETQ. The DNA for the CDR3 is TGCGCCAGCAGCTTGGGACAGGGGTCGGGACTAGCGGGAGGCGAGCAGTACTTC. It yields the protein CASSLGQGSGLAGGEQYF.

V and J are TRBV5-5 and TRBJ1-4, with D possibly matching TRBD1 (5 bases). The CDR3 consists of 15 residues. Trimming stripped 2 bases from V and 6 bases from J, with 14 bases between. Germline V lookup: CDR1 SGHKS, CDR2 YYEKEE (reference sequence). The CDR3 protein is CASSFRTGADEKLFF. CDR3 sequence (DNA): TGTGCCAGCAGCTTCCGGACCGGGGCGGATGAAAAACTGTTTTTT.

This clone was counted only a few times. The genes are TRBV7-2 and TRBJ1-3; tentative D call: TRBD1 (6 bases). V was pared by 1 base and J by 6 bases, with 13 bases between. The germline V gene encodes CDR1 SGHTA and CDR2 FQGNSA. This CDR3 spans 15 amino acids. The CDR3: CASSLETGRVNTIYF. CDR3 nucleotides: TGTGCCAGCAGCTTAGAAACAGGGCGAGTAAACACCATATATTTT.

The chain is built from TRBV6-5 and TRBJ1-6; TRBD1 matches 7 bases. From germline, CDR1 is MNHEY and CDR2 SVGAGI. V was pared by 4 bases and J by 10 bases, with 7 bases of the junction left unmatched. The CDR3 runs 14 residues. The DNA for the CDR3 is TGTGCCAGCAGTTTCAGACAGGGCGAATCACCCCTCCACTTT. It specifies CASSFRQGESPLHF.

The rearrangement uses TRBV6-5 and TRBJ2-1; D may be TRBD2 (6 bases). CDR3 size: 15 residues. V lost 2 bases to trimming and J lost 7 bases, with 15 bases between them. Germline CDR1 reads MNHEY; CDR2 reads SVGAGI. This CDR3 reads CASSYGGVVGNEQFF. In nucleotides, the CDR3 is TGTGCCAGCAGTTACGGAGGGGTGGTTGGGAATGAGCAGTTCTTC.

The chain joins TRBV5-6 to TRBJ1-6; TRBD1 might be the D (5 bases). With 4 bases removed from V and 4 bases from J, the gap between germline ends came to 15 bases. The CDR3 consists of 16 residues. The germline gives CDR1 SGHDT, CDR2 YYEEEE. The CDR3 region has the DNA TGTGCCAGCAGCGCGGCGGGACTGGAATATAATTCACCCCTCCACTTT. It codes for CASSAAGLEYNSPLHF.

The J gene is TRBJ2-6, the V gene TRBV7-6; 9 nucleotides line up with TRBD2. Trimming took 4 bases from V and 0 from J; bases not matched to a gene: 7. The length of the CDR3 is 18 residues. The germline V gene has CDR1 SGHVS and CDR2 FNYEAQ. CDR3 in DNA: TGTGCCAGCAGCTCCCTCCAGCGGGGGGTCTCTGGGGCCAACGTCCTGACTTTC. This codes for CASSSLQRGVSGANVLTF.